This T cell receptor (beta chain) came from a study of beta chain features in type 1 diabetes. The study's findings and limits: Within each of all four CD4+ subsets, Type 1 diabetes patients had TCRB CDR3s that were moderately but significantly shorter. Sequencing of cDNA might inflate the share of cells that strongly express TCR.

Reverse transcription of all isolated RNA meant that expressed TCRB transcripts were sequenced. The assay was immunoSEQ multiplex PCR, and TCRdb's table has in-frame clones only and misses some. The data contain roughly 350,000 clones, around 10% of them singletons. In the case of this clone: Its antigen is not known.

Naive, central memory, regulatory and stem cell-like memory cells within the CD4+ compartment were sorted using CD45RO/CCR7/CD25/CD127/CD95/CD27. The CDR3 is 19 amino acids. V is TRBV21-1 and J is TRBJ2-4; TRBD2, the D gene given by the table, was not confirmed from the DNA. TRBV21-1 is classified as a pseudogene. This sequence was found in a young man with type 1 diabetes. Sequencing was performed on central memory CD4+ T cells from blood. CDR3 residues: CASSAQTSGLPPSKNIQYF. Written as DNA, the CDR3 is TGTGCCAGCAGCGCCCAAACATCCGGACTACCGCCATCCAAAAACATTCAGTACTTC.